Each of the 14 T cell receptor beta chains below was sequenced from the same sample in a study of blood T cell repertoires in COVID-19 (dated by TCRdb to between 2020 and 2021). Receptor libraries were prepared by the immunoSEQ multiplex PCR assay. As stored in TCRdb, this immuneACCESS dataset retains in-frame rearrangements with V and J assigned. A fraction of the clones does not appear; measured against another copy, unresolved V genes explain less than half of the discrepancy, and the remainder lacks a known reason. This sample gives around 110,000 clones in total; about nine tenths of them show up just once. Jointly, the top ten make up roughly 1.2% of the sample. The sequenced sample was peripheral blood. These receptors were obtained from a woman younger than 45 with acute or convalescent COVID-19.

This rearrangement joins TRBV11-2 to TRBJ2-1; the match to TRBD2 covers 7 bases. Losses at the gene ends were 0 bases for V and 2 bases for J; bases not matched to a gene: 7. CDR3 length equals 17 residues. Germline V gene sequence: CDR1 SGHAT, CDR2 FQNNGV. CDR3 protein: CASSLERSSGPYNEQFF. The CDR3 region has the DNA TGTGCCAGCAGCTTAGAAAGGTCTAGCGGACCCTACAATGAGCAGTTCTTC.

The chain carries TRBV29-1 and TRBJ1-1, with 8 bases matching TRBD1. There are 13 residues in the CDR3. CDR1 and CDR2 (germline): SQVTM, ANQGSEA. Trimming took 7 bases from V and 8 from J; bases not matched to a gene: 12. The CDR3 loop is CSASGGGFPEAFF. Here the CDR3 DNA reads TGCAGCGCCTCAGGGGGCGGCTTTCCCGAAGCTTTCTTT.

This clone was seen more than once but under ten times. V is TRBV7-2 and J is TRBJ2-7; TRBD1 matches at 10 bases. V was clipped by 5 bases and J by 5 bases; unmatched bases: 6. The CDR3 spans 14 residues. Germline CDR1 reads SGHTA; CDR2 reads FQGNSA. The CDR3 loop is CASSGRTGGDEQYF. The CDR3 coding sequence is TGTGCCAGCAGCGGACGGACAGGGGGAGACGAGCAGTACTTC.

The chain couples TRBV19 to TRBJ2-7; 8 bases are a match to TRBD1. The CDR3 loop spans 13 amino acids. Per the germline V gene, CDR1 is LNHDA and CDR2 is SQIVND (reference sequence). The J segment lost 5 bases and the V segment lost 5 bases, leaving 5 bases of the junction unmatched. The CDR3 DNA is TGTGCCAGTAGTGACAGGGGTGTCGACGAGCAGTACTTC. Translated, it gives CASSDRGVDEQYF.

This clone was counted between two and nine times. The J gene is TRBJ1-2, the V gene TRBV5-5, with D maybe TRBD1 (5 bases). Trimming shortened V by 4 bases and J by 4 bases, and 17 bases separated the two germline ends. CDR1 is SGHKS and CDR2 is YYEKEE in the germline V gene (reference sequence). CDR3 length: 15 residues. The CDR3 loop reads CASSVSGGWTYGYTF. Written as DNA, the CDR3 is TGTGCCAGCAGCGTCTCCGGGGGGTGGACCTATGGCTACACCTTC.

V usage is TRBV7-6 and J usage is TRBJ1-1; TRBD1 aligns across 9 bases. Per the germline V gene, CDR1 is SGHVS and CDR2 is FNYEAQ. The V segment lost 8 bases and the J segment 1 base; nucleotides outside the gene matches: 5. The CDR3 length is 14 residues. The CDR3 nucleotides read TGTGCCAGCTGGGACAGGGCCCAGAACACTGAAGCTTTCTTT. The encoded protein is CASWDRAQNTEAFF.

The CDR3, as DNA: TGTGCCAGTAGGAGGACAGGGGGCTTAGGATCACCCCTCCACTTT. This translates into CASRRTGGLGSPLHF. The genes are TRBV19 and TRBJ1-6; 11 bases are shared with TRBD1. V was clipped by 6 bases and J by 10 bases; unmatched bases: 8. The CDR3 is 15 amino acids. Looked up from germline, CDR1 is LNHDA and CDR2 is SQIVND (reference sequence).

The chain joins TRBV6-2 or TRBV6-3 to TRBJ1-2; the D gene is possibly TRBD1 (5 bases). The V gene lost 4 bases and the J gene lost 6 bases, with 12 bases spanning the gap. CDR3 length: 13 amino acids. Germline CDR1 and CDR2: MNHEY and SVGEGT. This chain's CDR3 is CASSWGVSDGYTF. CDR3 bases: TGTGCCAGCAGTTGGGGGGTTAGCGATGGCTACACCTTC.

This clone appeared a single time. The V and J genes are TRBV5-1 and TRBJ2-3, with 12 bases that match TRBD1. This CDR3 contains 18 residues. Germline CDR1 and CDR2: SGHRS and YFSETQ. V lost 0 bases, J lost 3 bases, and 8 bases stayed unmatched. The CDR3 spells CASSLAPGTGGGTDTQYF. CDR3 nucleotide sequence: TGCGCCAGCAGCTTGGCCCCAGGGACAGGGGGCGGGACAGATACGCAGTATTTT.

The V call is TRBV7-6, the J call TRBJ2-1; D uncertain. V was clipped by 1 base and J by 0 bases, with 4 bases between them. The germline CDR1 and CDR2 sequences are SGHVS and FNYEAQ. This CDR3 spans 14 amino acids. The CDR3 is CASSLGSSYNEQFF. The CDR3 DNA follows: TGTGCCAGCAGCTTAGGCAGCTCCTACAATGAGCAGTTCTTC.

The genes are TRBV4-2 and TRBJ1-1; D not resolved. V lost 1 base to trimming and J lost 6 bases, with 12 bases between them. CDR3 length: 14 residues. Germline CDR1 LGHNA, CDR2 YNFKEQ. The DNA for the CDR3 is TGTGCCAGCAGCCAAGTTACGGTAGAGGCTGAAGCTTTCTTT. Amino acid sequence: CASSQVTVEAEAFF.

This chain connects TRBV18 to TRBJ1-1; D is uncertain. The V gene's germline CDR1 is KGHSH and CDR2 LQKENI. CDR3 size: 12 residues. V lost 2 bases to trimming and J lost 7 bases, with 8 bases between them. The CDR3 loop is CASSPSSGEAFF. CDR3 bases: TGTGCCAGCTCACCATCGAGCGGTGAAGCTTTCTTT.

This clone has just a few counts. The rearrangement joins TRBV5-1 to TRBJ2-3; TRBD2 aligns across 8 bases. Trimming at V came to 4 bases and at J to 3 bases, leaving 7 bases not matched to a gene. In germline, CDR1 is SGHRS, CDR2 YFSETQ. The CDR3 totals 15 residues. The CDR3 region is CASSNTGGMTDTQYF. CDR3 in DNA: TGCGCCAGCAGCAATACGGGGGGGATGACAGATACGCAGTATTTT.

This chain uses TRBV9 with TRBJ1-1; 7 positions agree with TRBD1. CDR1 is SGDLS and CDR2 is YYNGEE in the germline V gene. The trim removed 4 bases at V and 5 bases at J, leaving 8 bases unmatched. CDR3 length: 14 amino acids. The CDR3 DNA follows: TGTGCCAGCAGCTTCCGGGACAGACATACTGAAGCTTTCTTT. Translation: CASSFRDRHTEAFF.